A selection of T cell receptor beta chains follows, all from one sample in a study of cytomegalovirus exposure and HLA in healthy donors. The protocol was immunoSEQ multiplex PCR, while the TCRdb copy is restricted to in-frame clones and leaves out a portion. The sample has 200,000 or so clones; approximately 80% are singletons. Sequences were obtained from PBMCs. The receptors stem from a girl aged 2-10 years in good health and CMV-seronegative. Both conserved end residues are part of each CDR3. Each record gives: D gene, J gene, clone size, V gene, CDR3 length, CDR3 protein, CDR3 DNA. The D gene is left open where the match is weak. For some rows the clone size is stated as once, few or many, or as a class when expanded; others skip it.

D gene: -
J gene: TRBJ2-1
clone size: -
V gene: TRBV29-1
CDR3 length: 13
CDR3 protein: CSVSLGGPGEQFF
CDR3 DNA: TGCAGCGTCTCCCTAGGAGGGCCGGGGGAGCAGTTCTTC

D gene: -
J gene: TRBJ2-5
clone size: -
V gene: TRBV4-2
CDR3 length: 15
CDR3 protein: CASSQERLARETQYF
CDR3 DNA: TGTGCCAGCAGCCAAGAAAGACTTGCCCGGGAGACCCAGTACTTC

D gene: -
J gene: TRBJ2-3
clone size: -
V gene: TRBV6-1
CDR3 length: 14
CDR3 protein: CASSSVDFPDTQYF
CDR3 DNA: TGTGCCAGCAGCTCGGTGGACTTTCCGGATACGCAGTATTTT

D gene: -
J gene: TRBJ2-7
clone size: -
V gene: TRBV6-1
CDR3 length: 14
CDR3 protein: CASSEGPSSYEQYF
CDR3 DNA: TGTGCCAGCAGTGAAGGCCCGAGCTCCTACGAGCAGTACTTC

D gene: -
J gene: TRBJ2-1
clone size: -
V gene: TRBV7-9
CDR3 length: 16
CDR3 protein: CSSSLAAGHAYNEQFF
CDR3 DNA: TGTTCCAGCAGCTTAGCAGCGGGACATGCCTACAATGAGCAGTTCTTC

D gene: -
J gene: TRBJ2-7
clone size: -
V gene: TRBV21-1
CDR3 length: 14
CDR3 protein: CARRWTSTVYEQYF
CDR3 DNA: TGTGCCCGCCGTTGGACTAGCACCGTCTACGAGCAGTACTTC

D gene: -
J gene: TRBJ2-2
clone size: -
V gene: TRBV7-9
CDR3 length: 17
CDR3 protein: CASSHPRAFTNTGELFF
CDR3 DNA: TGTGCCAGCAGCCATCCCCGAGCGTTCACGAACACCGGGGAGCTGTTTTTT

D gene: TRBD2
J gene: TRBJ2-2
clone size: -
V gene: TRBV9
CDR3 length: 13
CDR3 protein: CASSGLASGELFF
CDR3 DNA: TGTGCCAGCAGCGGACTAGCGTCCGGGGAGCTGTTTTTT

D gene: TRBD1
J gene: TRBJ1-5
clone size: -
V gene: TRBV6-6
CDR3 length: 16
CDR3 protein: CASTGPGGGGNQPQHF
CDR3 DNA: TGTGCCAGCACCGGCCCAGGGGGAGGTGGCAATCAGCCCCAGCATTTT

D gene: -
J gene: TRBJ2-1
clone size: -
V gene: TRBV7-8
CDR3 length: 15
CDR3 protein: CASSLTTVPGDEQFF
CDR3 DNA: TGTGCCAGCAGCCTAACGACTGTCCCCGGTGATGAGCAGTTCTTC

D gene: TRBD2
J gene: TRBJ2-5
clone size: -
V gene: TRBV7-7
CDR3 length: 16
CDR3 protein: CASSTGGSGGQETQYF
CDR3 DNA: TGTGCCAGCAGCACAGGGGGTAGCGGGGGGCAAGAGACCCAGTACTTC

D gene: -
J gene: TRBJ2-6
clone size: once
V gene: TRBV4-1
CDR3 length: 16
CDR3 protein: CASSPLSGSGANVLTF
CDR3 DNA: TGCGCCAGCAGCCCTCTCTCGGGCTCTGGGGCCAACGTCCTGACTTTC

D gene: TRBD1
J gene: TRBJ1-5
clone size: -
V gene: TRBV27
CDR3 length: 14
CDR3 protein: CASSLGQGNQPQHF
CDR3 DNA: TGTGCCAGCAGTTTAGGACAGGGAAACCAGCCCCAGCATTTT

D gene: -
J gene: TRBJ2-4
clone size: -
V gene: TRBV4-1
CDR3 length: 13
CDR3 protein: CASSQDQKNIQYF
CDR3 DNA: TGCGCCAGCAGCCAAGACCAGAAAAACATTCAGTACTTC

D gene: -
J gene: TRBJ1-2
clone size: -
V gene: TRBV10-3
CDR3 length: 14
CDR3 protein: CAISESERYYGYTF
CDR3 DNA: TGTGCCATCAGTGAGTCGGAGCGGTACTATGGCTACACCTTC

D gene: -
J gene: TRBJ2-7
clone size: -
V gene: TRBV6-1
CDR3 length: 13
CDR3 protein: CASSEAGGTWQYF
CDR3 DNA: TGTGCCAGCAGTGAAGCTGGGGGGACCTGGCAGTACTTC

D gene: -
J gene: TRBJ1-2
clone size: -
V gene: TRBV5-5
CDR3 length: 14
CDR3 protein: CASSLDNWLGGYTF
CDR3 DNA: TGTGCCAGCAGCTTGGACAACTGGCTCGGGGGCTACACCTTC

D gene: -
J gene: TRBJ2-1
clone size: few
V gene: TRBV2
CDR3 length: 13
CDR3 protein: CASSGLANNEQFF
CDR3 DNA: TGTGCCAGCAGTGGATTAGCCAACAATGAGCAGTTCTTC

D gene: -
J gene: TRBJ1-5
clone size: few
V gene: TRBV19
CDR3 length: 15
CDR3 protein: CASSFTVYSNQPQHF
CDR3 DNA: TGTGCCAGTAGCTTCACAGTCTATAGCAATCAGCCCCAGCATTTT

D gene: -
J gene: TRBJ1-2
clone size: -
V gene: TRBV6-5
CDR3 length: 13
CDR3 protein: CARPPGTYYGYTF
CDR3 DNA: TGTGCCCGCCCCCCTGGGACATACTATGGCTACACCTTC

D gene: TRBD1
J gene: TRBJ2-4
clone size: -
V gene: TRBV29-1
CDR3 length: 15
CDR3 protein: CSVVGTVGAKNIQYF
CDR3 DNA: TGCAGCGTTGTCGGGACAGTAGGAGCCAAAAACATTCAGTACTTC

D gene: TRBD1
J gene: TRBJ1-1
clone size: -
V gene: TRBV6-6
CDR3 length: 14
CDR3 protein: CASSPGGMNTEAFF
CDR3 DNA: TGTGCCAGTTCTCCAGGGGGCATGAACACTGAAGCTTTCTTT

D gene: -
J gene: TRBJ2-6
clone size: -
V gene: TRBV7-9
CDR3 length: 12
CDR3 protein: CASLSGANVLTF
CDR3 DNA: TGTGCCAGCCTCTCTGGGGCCAACGTCCTGACTTTC

D gene: -
J gene: TRBJ1-2
clone size: -
V gene: TRBV5-6
CDR3 length: 15
CDR3 protein: CASSLPGQTNYGYTF
CDR3 DNA: TGTGCCAGCAGCTTACCGGGACAAACTAACTATGGCTACACCTTC

D gene: -
J gene: TRBJ1-5
clone size: once
V gene: TRBV6-6
CDR3 length: 16
CDR3 protein: CASSYSIQGSNQPQHF
CDR3 DNA: TGTGCCAGCAGTTACTCGATTCAGGGTAGCAATCAGCCCCAGCATTTT

D gene: -
J gene: TRBJ2-7
clone size: few
V gene: TRBV27
CDR3 length: 13
CDR3 protein: CASSLSRSGEQYF
CDR3 DNA: TGTGCCAGCAGCCTATCACGCTCGGGCGAGCAGTACTTC

D gene: -
J gene: TRBJ1-1
clone size: -
V gene: TRBV19
CDR3 length: 12
CDR3 protein: CASSILGTEAFF
CDR3 DNA: TGTGCCAGTAGTATATTGGGGACAGAAGCTTTCTTT

D gene: -
J gene: TRBJ1-5
clone size: -
V gene: TRBV19
CDR3 length: 12
CDR3 protein: CASSRYGQPQHF
CDR3 DNA: TGTGCCAGTAGCAGGTATGGGCAGCCCCAGCATTTT

D gene: TRBD1
J gene: TRBJ1-2
clone size: once
V gene: TRBV6-1
CDR3 length: 14
CDR3 protein: CASTHLGQGYGYTF
CDR3 DNA: TGTGCCAGCACCCACCTAGGACAGGGCTATGGCTACACCTTC

D gene: TRBD1
J gene: TRBJ1-1
clone size: -
V gene: TRBV4-1
CDR3 length: 17
CDR3 protein: CASSQTAGQGTNTEAFF
CDR3 DNA: TGCGCCAGCAGCCAAACGGCAGGACAGGGCACGAACACTGAAGCTTTCTTT

D gene: TRBD2
J gene: TRBJ2-7
clone size: -
V gene: TRBV6-5
CDR3 length: 14
CDR3 protein: CASSHGTSDFEQYF
CDR3 DNA: TGTGCCAGCAGCCACGGGACTAGCGATTTCGAGCAGTACTTC

D gene: -
J gene: TRBJ2-1
clone size: -
V gene: TRBV14
CDR3 length: 15
CDR3 protein: CASSPQAGGYNEQFF
CDR3 DNA: TGTGCCAGCAGCCCGCAAGCAGGTGGCTACAATGAGCAGTTCTTC

D gene: TRBD1
J gene: TRBJ2-7
clone size: -
V gene: TRBV2
CDR3 length: 13
CDR3 protein: CASSEAEDREQYF
CDR3 DNA: TGTGCCAGCAGTGAAGCTGAAGACAGGGAACAGTACTTC

D gene: TRBD1
J gene: TRBJ1-1
clone size: -
V gene: TRBV7-9
CDR3 length: 14
CDR3 protein: CASSLPQGDTEAFF
CDR3 DNA: TGTGCCAGCAGCTTACCCCAGGGGGACACTGAAGCTTTCTTT

D gene: -
J gene: TRBJ1-2
clone size: -
V gene: TRBV13
CDR3 length: 13
CDR3 protein: CASSLGTDYGYTF
CDR3 DNA: TGTGCCAGCAGCTTAGGGACAGACTATGGCTACACCTTC

D gene: TRBD1
J gene: TRBJ1-3
clone size: -
V gene: TRBV2
CDR3 length: 15
CDR3 protein: CASSVQQGSGNTIYF
CDR3 DNA: TGTGCCAGCAGTGTTCAACAGGGGTCCGGAAACACCATATATTTT

D gene: -
J gene: TRBJ1-6
clone size: -
V gene: TRBV13
CDR3 length: 14
CDR3 protein: CASHIAGSNSPLHF
CDR3 DNA: TGTGCCAGCCACATAGCGGGGAGTAATTCACCCCTCCACTTT

D gene: TRBD1
J gene: TRBJ2-1
clone size: -
V gene: TRBV4-2
CDR3 length: 14
CDR3 protein: CASSRRTGINEQFF
CDR3 DNA: TGTGCCAGCAGCCGGAGGACAGGGATCAATGAGCAGTTCTTC

D gene: TRBD1
J gene: TRBJ1-5
clone size: -
V gene: TRBV5-6
CDR3 length: 13
CDR3 protein: CASSGTGNQPQHF
CDR3 DNA: TGTGCCAGCAGCGGGACAGGGAATCAGCCCCAGCATTTT

D gene: -
J gene: TRBJ2-3
clone size: few
V gene: TRBV4-2
CDR3 length: 16
CDR3 protein: CASSQEGGASTDTQYF
CDR3 DNA: TGTGCCAGCAGCCAAGAGGGGGGGGCTAGCACAGATACGCAGTATTTT

D gene: TRBD2
J gene: TRBJ2-1
clone size: -
V gene: TRBV13
CDR3 length: 16
CDR3 protein: CASKISQGLAATEQFF
CDR3 DNA: TGTGCCAGCAAGATCTCCCAGGGACTAGCGGCTACTGAGCAGTTCTTC

D gene: -
J gene: TRBJ2-1
clone size: -
V gene: TRBV19
CDR3 length: 15
CDR3 protein: CASSMEPSSYNEQFF
CDR3 DNA: TGTGCCAGTAGTATGGAGCCGAGCTCCTACAATGAGCAGTTCTTC

D gene: -
J gene: TRBJ1-1
clone size: -
V gene: TRBV6-1
CDR3 length: 11
CDR3 protein: CASSRGKEAFF
CDR3 DNA: TGTGCCAGCAGTCGAGGGAAGGAAGCTTTCTTT

D gene: -
J gene: TRBJ1-1
clone size: -
V gene: TRBV20-1
CDR3 length: 10
CDR3 protein: CSAGVEGAFF
CDR3 DNA: TGCAGTGCTGGGGTGGAGGGAGCTTTCTTT

D gene: -
J gene: TRBJ2-5
clone size: -
V gene: TRBV5-6
CDR3 length: 14
CDR3 protein: CASSLDRFTETQYF
CDR3 DNA: TGTGCCAGCAGCTTGGATCGGTTTACGGAGACCCAGTACTTC

D gene: -
J gene: TRBJ2-7
clone size: -
V gene: TRBV6-1
CDR3 length: 10
CDR3 protein: CASSAEQINF
CDR3 DNA: TGTGCCAGCAGTGCCGAACAGATCAACTTC

D gene: -
J gene: TRBJ1-2
clone size: few
V gene: TRBV5-6
CDR3 length: 11
CDR3 protein: CASSLESGYTF
CDR3 DNA: TGTGCCAGCAGCTTGGAGAGTGGCTACACCTTC

D gene: TRBD2
J gene: TRBJ2-1
clone size: once
V gene: TRBV10-1
CDR3 length: 16
CDR3 protein: CATQREGRGLGNEQFF
CDR3 DNA: TGCGCCACTCAGCGGGAGGGCCGGGGCCTGGGAAATGAGCAGTTCTTC

D gene: TRBD1
J gene: TRBJ2-3
clone size: -
V gene: TRBV18
CDR3 length: 14
CDR3 protein: CASSPDRGTDTQYF
CDR3 DNA: TGTGCCAGCTCACCGGACAGGGGCACAGATACGCAGTATTTT

D gene: -
J gene: TRBJ1-2
clone size: -
V gene: TRBV7-3
CDR3 length: 13
CDR3 protein: CASSPGGSAGYTF
CDR3 DNA: TGTGCCAGCAGCCCCGGAGGATCCGCTGGCTACACCTTC

D gene: -
J gene: TRBJ2-7
clone size: -
V gene: TRBV2
CDR3 length: 12
CDR3 protein: CASSDMSYEQYF
CDR3 DNA: TGTGCCAGCAGTGATATGAGCTACGAGCAGTACTTC

D gene: -
J gene: TRBJ1-4
clone size: -
V gene: TRBV4-2
CDR3 length: 16
CDR3 protein: CASSQERAQTNEKLFF
CDR3 DNA: TGTGCCAGCAGCCAAGAGCGGGCACAGACTAATGAAAAACTGTTTTTT

D gene: -
J gene: TRBJ1-1
clone size: -
V gene: TRBV6-1
CDR3 length: 11
CDR3 protein: CASSDSPRAFF
CDR3 DNA: TGTGCCAGCAGCGACAGTCCACGAGCTTTCTTT

D gene: -
J gene: TRBJ1-4
clone size: few
V gene: TRBV4-1
CDR3 length: 14
CDR3 protein: CASSPGLGSEKLFF
CDR3 DNA: TGCGCCAGCAGCCCGGGCCTGGGGAGTGAAAAACTGTTTTTT